The clone carrying this TCR beta chain has ten or more counts. TCRdb reprocessed the 5' RACE reads via MiXCR and lists one record per CDR3 protein. Among about 49,000 distinct CDR3 sequences, 7.4% were seen once, and the ten largest hold 25% to 35%. Germline CDR1 DFQATT, CDR2 SNEGSKA (reference sequence). V lost 5 bases, J lost 0 bases, and 8 bases lay in between. The CDR3 has 13 residues. The data originate from a study of T cells after yellow fever vaccination. Whole-study context: When fractions had low cell numbers, they were prepared with SMART-Seq v4 Ultra Low Input.

The clonotype comes from a man aged 18-30 years who received the YFV17D yellow fever vaccine. V is TRBV20-1 and J is TRBJ1-3; no reliable D call. This specimen consisted of CD8+ T cells sorted from PBMCs, obtained around 14 days after the first yellow fever vaccination. The CDR3 is CSAQIPSGNTIYF. DNA for the CDR3: TGCAGTGCTCAAATCCCCTCTGGAAACACCATATATTTT.